The present T cell receptor beta chain was sequenced within a study of shared clonotypes between healthy human individuals. Study-level background: The donor pool was made up of two women and a few men aged 18 to 49. Study-wide findings and caveats: Across subsets, estimated richness was generally greater for naive than for memory populations.

Germline CDR1 is SGHAT and CDR2 is FQNNGV. Trimming shortened V by 3 bases and J by 2 bases, and 17 bases separated the two germline ends. The CDR3 totals 16 residues. Clones were sequenced by immunoSEQ multiplex PCR, and TCRdb holds only the in-frame ones, with some missing. Here the sample spans 1.4 million to 1.5 million clones, about 96% being singletons. For this clone: What it binds is not known.

The TCR was taken from a man younger than 40 in good health. The sample was naive CD4+ T cells sorted from blood. The subset was: CD45RA+ positively selected. This chain connects TRBV11-2 to TRBJ2-7; the D gene is possibly TRBD2 (5 bases). In DNA, the CDR3 is TGTGCCAGCAGCTTGTCCCCCACTAGGGCCCCCTACGAGCAGTACTTC. Translated: CASSLSPTRAPYEQYF.